Below, 18 T cell receptor beta chains from the same sample are listed, as sequenced in a study of blood T cell repertoires in COVID-19. Measured with immunoSEQ multiplex PCR; TCRdb has only the in-frame clones, and not every one. The repertoire holds 200,000 to 300,000 clones, with approximately 90% as singletons. Sequenced: peripheral blood. Receptor source: a woman aged 40 to 49 with acute or convalescent COVID-19.

This rearrangement joins TRBV7-9 to TRBJ2-1; 8 bases are a match to TRBD2. The germline V gene encodes CDR1 SEHNR and CDR2 FQNEAQ (reference sequence). The CDR3 extends over 17 amino acids. Trimming took 6 bases from V and 1 from J; bases not matched to a gene: 11. The CDR3 spells CASRIGGRGGSYNEQFF. The CDR3 DNA sequence: TGTGCCAGCAGAATCGGTGGTCGGGGGGGATCCTACAATGAGCAGTTCTTC.

V gene TRBV30 combines with J gene TRBJ1-5; the match to TRBD1 covers 8 bases. The V gene's germline CDR1 is GTSNPN and CDR2 SVGIG (reference sequence). V was pared by 1 base and J by 5 bases, with 7 bases of the junction left unmatched. The CDR3 totals 15 residues. The CDR3 DNA follows: TGTGCCTGGAGTGCCGGGACAGGAAGAGATCAGCCCCAGCATTTT. This codes for CAWSAGTGRDQPQHF.

This chain links TRBV6-6 with TRBJ2-7; 9 bases fit TRBD2. Germline V gene lookup returns CDR1 MNHNY and CDR2 SVGAGI (reference sequence). Trimming removed 2 bases from V and 2 bases from J; junction bases left unmatched: 4. The length of the CDR3 is 15 residues. The CDR3 sequence is CASSYTGGGAYEQYV. In DNA form, the CDR3 reads TGTGCCAGCAGTTACACGGGCGGGGGGGCCTACGAGCAGTACGTC.

DNA for the CDR3: TGCGCCAGCAGCTTGCAGCCTCGGACAGGAACAGCCAAAAACATTCAGTACTTC. It yields the protein CASSLQPRTGTAKNIQYF. The chain couples TRBV5-1 to TRBJ2-4; 7 bases are shared with TRBD1. The junction had 10 bases not matched to a gene; V was cut back by 1 base and J by 0 bases. The CDR3 consists of 18 residues. The germline V gene has CDR1 SGHRS and CDR2 YFSETQ.

This clone has more than one count but fewer than ten. This sample also contains other DNA sequences that code for the same CDR3. The V gene is TRBV5-1, the J gene TRBJ1-5; tentatively, D is TRBD1 (6 bases). V gave up 0 bases and J gave up 0 bases, with 7 bases separating them. The CDR3 has 15 residues. Germline CDR1 reads SGHRS; CDR2 reads YFSETQ. CDR3 amino acids: CASSLAGDSNQPQHF. The CDR3 nucleotides read TGCGCCAGCAGCTTGGCAGGGGATAGCAATCAGCCCCAGCATTTT.

V and J are TRBV5-1 and TRBJ2-2; 10 nucleotides agree with TRBD2. CDR3 length equals 16 residues. Unmatched junction bases numbered 7, after V lost 4 bases and J lost 4 bases. The germline V gene has CDR1 SGHRS and CDR2 YFSETQ. CDR3 coding DNA: TGCGCCAGCAGCCAAACTAGCGGGGACAGCACCGGGGAGCTGTTTTTT. It specifies CASSQTSGDSTGELFF.

This chain joins TRBV7-2 and TRBJ1-2, with D possibly being TRBD1 (5 bases). V was pared by 4 bases and J by 4 bases, with 13 bases between. Germline V CDR1 and CDR2: SGHTA, FQGNSA. The CDR3 consists of 14 residues. The DNA of the CDR3 is TGTGCCAGCAGCTCCGGAAATCAGGGCTATGGCTACACCTTC. Translating it yields CASSSGNQGYGYTF.

This chain connects TRBV6-6 to TRBJ2-1, with TRBD2 matching 7 bases. After removal of 2 bases from V and 3 bases from J, the junction contained 7 bases not matched to a gene. CDR3 length equals 16 residues. Germline V CDR1 and CDR2: MNHNY, SVGAGI (reference sequence). The CDR3 loop reads CASSYLGLADYNEQFF. The CDR3, as DNA: TGTGCCAGCAGTTACCTTGGGCTAGCGGACTACAATGAGCAGTTCTTC.

The chain employs TRBV18 and TRBJ1-4, with TRBD1 matching over 9 bases. CDR1 is KGHSH and CDR2 is LQKENI in the germline V gene. Trimming removed 3 bases from V and 7 bases from J; junction bases left unmatched: 9. The CDR3 runs to 16 residues. The CDR3 region is CASSPLDRGGSEKLFF. For the CDR3, the DNA is TGTGCCAGCTCACCTCTCGACAGGGGGGGAAGTGAAAAACTGTTTTTT.

The rearrangement joins TRBV10-3 to TRBJ2-6; 8 bases map to TRBD1. V was clipped by 3 bases and J by 0 bases; unmatched bases: 4. CDR1 and CDR2 (germline): ENHRY, SYGVKD. The CDR3 extends over 17 amino acids. The CDR3 coding sequence is TGTGCCATCAGTGAAACAGGGGGAGTCTCTGGGGCCAACGTCCTGACTTTC. Its translation is CAISETGGVSGANVLTF.

CDR3 sequence: CASSPGRLRTQETQYF. In nucleotides, the CDR3 is TGTGCCAGCTCACCAGGAAGACTGAGGACTCAAGAGACCCAGTACTTC. The rearrangement joins TRBV18 to TRBJ2-5; possibly TRBD2 for D (5 bases). CDR1 and CDR2 from the germline V gene are KGHSH and LQKENI. This CDR3 contains 16 residues. V dropped 2 bases and J dropped 2 bases, with 15 bases sitting between them.

V and J are TRBV7-9 and TRBJ2-7, with TRBD2 matching over 7 bases. The CDR3 covers 18 residues. Germline CDR1 is SEHNR and CDR2 is FQNEAQ (reference sequence). With 5 bases clipped from V and 6 bases from J, the junction kept 22 bases outside the gene matches. CDR3 DNA sequence: TGTGCCAGCAGCACGGGACTATCGACCCCCCTTCCCTCGGGCGAGCAGTACGTC. Amino acids: CASSTGLSTPLPSGEQYV.

Of note for this clone: This sample also contains other DNA sequences that code for the same CDR3. V usage is TRBV9 and J usage is TRBJ2-3, with 12 bases matching TRBD2. The V gene's germline CDR1 is SGDLS and CDR2 YYNGEE. This CDR3 comprises 15 residues. Trimming took 0 bases from V and 9 from J; bases not matched to a gene: 5. The CDR3 coding sequence is TGTGCCAGCAGCGTAGCTAGCGGGGGGGCCGACACGCAGTATTTT. Protein product: CASSVASGGADTQYF.

A single count supports this clone. The chain joins TRBV6-1 to TRBJ1-1; the D gene is possibly TRBD1 (6 bases). V lost 3 bases and J 5 bases, leaving 16 bases between the germline ends. The CDR3 is 15 amino acids. From germline, CDR1 is MNHNS and CDR2 SASEGT. This CDR3 is CASSDFSRGRTEAFF. CDR3 DNA sequence: TGTGCCAGCAGTGATTTTTCCAGGGGCAGAACTGAAGCTTTCTTT.

J is TRBJ2-3 and V is TRBV7-2; D remains ambiguous. Germline assignment: CDR1 SGHTA and CDR2 FQGNSA. The ends were cut back, 5 bases at V and 4 bases at J, with 4 bases in the middle. This CDR3 spans 11 amino acids. Here the CDR3 DNA reads TGTGCCAGCAGCCCCGCAGATACGCAGTATTTT. Protein sequence: CASSPADTQYF.

There are a few counts of this clone. The chain has TRBV6-5 and TRBJ2-6; TRBD1 matches 8 bases. The CDR3 length is 15 residues. Germline V lookup: CDR1 MNHEY, CDR2 SVGAGI. The J segment lost 0 bases and the V segment lost 10 bases, leaving 5 bases of the junction unmatched. The chain's CDR3 is CATAGGPSGANVLTF. The CDR3 DNA reads TGTGCCACCGCAGGGGGCCCCTCTGGGGCCAACGTCCTGACTTTC.

The CDR3 nucleotides are TGTGCCAGCAGCCTGAGGGATTCAGGCGTATATTTT. Its protein product is CASSLRDSGVYF. The V gene is TRBV11-2, the J gene TRBJ1-3; D ambiguous. Germline CDR1 SGHAT, CDR2 FQNNGV. There are 12 residues in the CDR3. Trimming pared 5 bases from V and 14 bases from J, leaving 16 bases between.

CDR3 coding DNA: TGTGCCAGCAGTGGCGGGACCTCCTATGGCTACACCTTC. Translated, it gives CASSGGTSYGYTF. J is TRBJ1-2 and V is TRBV2; D perhaps matches TRBD1 (5 bases). The V and J ends lost 4 bases and 4 bases respectively, with 10 bases between them. Germline V CDR1 and CDR2: SNHLY, FYNNEI. The CDR3 is made up of 13 amino acids.